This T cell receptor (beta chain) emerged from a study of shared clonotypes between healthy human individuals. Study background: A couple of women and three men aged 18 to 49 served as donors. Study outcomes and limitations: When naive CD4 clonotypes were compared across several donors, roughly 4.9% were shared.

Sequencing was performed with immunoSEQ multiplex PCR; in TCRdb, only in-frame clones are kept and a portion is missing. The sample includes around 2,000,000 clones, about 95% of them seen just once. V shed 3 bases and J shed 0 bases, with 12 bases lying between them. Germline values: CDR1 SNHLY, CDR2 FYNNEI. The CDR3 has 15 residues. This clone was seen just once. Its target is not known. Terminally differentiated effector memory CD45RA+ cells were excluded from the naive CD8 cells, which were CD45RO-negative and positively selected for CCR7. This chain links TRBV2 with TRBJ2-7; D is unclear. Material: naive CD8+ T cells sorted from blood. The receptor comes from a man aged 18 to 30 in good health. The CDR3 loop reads CASSESDLSSYEQYF. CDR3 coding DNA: TGTGCCAGCAGTGAGTCCGACTTGTCCTCCTACGAGCAGTACTTC.